The entry that follows covers one T cell receptor beta chain sequence. CDR1 and CDR2 (germline): SGHDN, FVKESK. The CDR3 runs to 15 residues. Between the trimmed V and J ends, which lost 1 base and 8 bases, there was a span of 12 bases. This entry is derived from a study of blood T cell repertoires in COVID-19. Study overall: Acute and convalescent COVID-19 specimens originated in the United States, Italy and Spain. PBMCs, B-cell-depleted T cells, or T cells were the source of the cDNA or gDNA that made up the material.

Per the original data handling: Reference gene primer amplification gave nucleated cell count estimates. Method: immunoSEQ multiplex PCR; TCRdb's copy keeps in-frame clones and lacks some. The DNA gave D and trimming, while V, J and clone size come from that table. The sample includes 250,000 or so clones, roughly 86% of them seen just once. The receptor was derived from a man aged 35-49 years with active or convalescent COVID-19. Sample: peripheral blood. The J gene is TRBJ1-6, the V gene TRBV14; D call uncertain. The CDR3 DNA reads as TGTGCCAGCAGCCAAGGACGCGGATTAGATTCACCCCTCCACTTT. This encodes CASSQGRGLDSPLHF.